This TCR beta chain emerged from a study of Tregs in tolerant kidney transplant recipients. Broader study findings: The most relevant donor-specific Treg TCRbeta repertoire apparently came from expansion with activated donor B cells. For some patients, primers changed over time, blocking nucleotide-level comparison. Findings come from small patient numbers and require larger validation.

Only in-frame clones appear in the TCRdb table, and some are missing; sequencing was by immunoSEQ multiplex PCR. This table holds about 100,000 clones, around 87% found once. About this clone: Its target is unknown.

Unstimulated Tregs (CD4+CD25+CD127-) and CD4+CD25- non-Tregs were sorted from PBMCs. The CDR3 is 14 residues long. Trimming cost V 10 bases and J 1 base; bases outside gene matches: 7. The V gene's germline CDR1 is ENHRY and CDR2 SYGVKD. Sample: CD4+ T cells from blood, taken before the transplant. This clonotype originated in a human donor who received a combined kidney and bone marrow transplant. The chain recombines TRBV10-3 with TRBJ2-3; 8 positions agree with TRBD2. The CDR3 reads CASLAGGGTDTQYF. CDR3 DNA sequence: TGTGCCAGCCTCGCGGGGGGCGGCACAGATACGCAGTATTTT.